The 22 T cell receptor beta chains below come from one sample, sequenced in a study of T-cell reconstitution after alpha-beta-depleted transplantation in children. It was with unique molecular identifiers that the TCRbeta library was prepared. In TCRdb, the PCR reads were re-called with MiXCR into one record per CDR3 protein. In the table there are 200,000 to 250,000 distinct CDR3 sequences, roughly 8.3% of which are singletons. Here the sequenced sample was PBMCs, mostly from graft donor cells, taken 360 days after TCRalphabeta/CD19-depleted stem cell transplant. The source is a male patient aged 2 to 10 who had a stem cell transplant for acute myeloid leukemia, so the T cells may come from the graft donor.

This clonotype has a count of ten or more. V usage is TRBV6-1 and J usage is TRBJ2-1; either TRBD1 or TRBD2 may fit D (5 bases each). The V end was cut by 7 bases, the J end by 2 bases, with 18 bases between. The CDR3 runs 16 residues. Germline assignment: CDR1 MNHNS and CDR2 SASEGT. CDR3 in amino acids: CASTNYGTLAYNEQFF. The CDR3 DNA follows: TGTGCCAGCACCAATTACGGGACGTTAGCCTACAATGAGCAGTTCTTC.

As to this clonotype: A much bigger clone sits one base away, suggesting this may be a read error. The genes are TRBV5-1 and TRBJ2-1, with 8 bases that match TRBD2. Germline CDR1 and CDR2: SGHRS and YFSETQ. The CDR3 length is 16 residues. Unmatched junction bases numbered 10, after V lost 0 bases and J lost 8 bases. The CDR3 spells CASSLEAGARYYEQFF. CDR3 in DNA: TGCGCCAGCAGCTTGGAAGCGGGAGCGAGGTACTATGAGCAGTTCTTC.

The sample holds many counts of this clonotype. The chain carries TRBV5-8 and TRBJ2-2; D not resolved. CDR3 length equals 16 residues. Germline V gives CDR1 SGHTS, CDR2 YDEGEE. V gave up 0 bases and J gave up 5 bases, with 14 bases separating them. CDR3 bases: TGTGCCAGCAGCTTGGTTCAGGTTATGTGGACCGGGGAGCTGTTTTTT. This gives the protein CASSLVQVMWTGELFF.

This clonotype appeared a few times. CDR3 nucleotides: TGTGCCAGCAGTTTGGGGCCCGAGCAGTACGTC. Translation gives CASSLGPEQYV. The chain joins TRBV12-3 or TRBV12-4 to TRBJ2-7; D may be TRBD1 (5 bases). Trimming left V 3 bases short and J 6 bases short, with 6 bases between. This CDR3 has 11 amino acids.

The rearrangement joins TRBV20-1 to TRBJ2-5, with D unclear. Per germline, CDR1 DFQATT and CDR2 SNEGSKA (reference sequence). The CDR3 extends over 14 amino acids. The V end lost 3 bases, the J end lost 3 bases, and 14 bases lay between the germline ends. CDR3: CSASGRAEKETQYF. The CDR3 nucleotides are TGCAGTGCTAGCGGTCGGGCAGAGAAAGAGACCCAGTACTTC.

V usage is TRBV10-3 and J usage is TRBJ2-5, with D perhaps matching TRBD1 (6 bases). V dropped 4 bases and J dropped 0 bases, with 6 bases sitting between them. The CDR3 sequence is 13 residues long. The germline CDR1 and CDR2 sequences are ENHRY and SYGVKD. The CDR3 reads CAISGQDQETQYF. CDR3 coding DNA: TGTGCCATCAGTGGACAGGACCAAGAGACCCAGTACTTC.

This clonotype was observed a few times. The CDR3 DNA reads TGTGCCAGCAGCGGGAGCGGAGCACTAGCCAAAAACATTCAGTACTTC. This encodes CASSGSGALAKNIQYF. The V gene is TRBV2, the J gene TRBJ2-4; tentative D call: TRBD2 (6 bases). From germline, CDR1 is SNHLY and CDR2 FYNNEI. V lost 6 bases and J lost 0, with 15 bases in between. This CDR3 has 16 amino acids.

In its sample, this clonotype was seen a few times. The chain links TRBV12-3 or TRBV12-4 to TRBJ1-1; perhaps TRBD1 as D (6 bases). The CDR3 is made up of 14 amino acids. Trimming removed 6 bases from V and 3 bases from J, with 14 bases in between. The CDR3 loop is CASRQQGWDTEAFF. The CDR3 coding sequence is TGTGCCAGCAGGCAACAGGGATGGGACACTGAAGCTTTCTTT.

This clonotype has at least ten counts. The rearrangement joins TRBV4-3 to TRBJ1-5; unclear D gene. CDR3 length equals 13 residues. Germline V gives CDR1 LGHNA, CDR2 YSLEER. Trimming took 0 bases from V and 5 from J, leaving 5 bases between them. The CDR3 is CASSQDQDQPQHF. The CDR3 region has the DNA TGCGCCAGCAGCCAAGATCAGGATCAGCCCCAGCATTTT.

There are many counts of this clonotype. The chain couples TRBV7-9 to TRBJ2-1; perhaps TRBD2 as D (5 bases). Trimming left V 4 bases short and J 10 bases short, with 11 bases between. The CDR3 has 12 residues. Looked up from germline, CDR1 is SEHNR and CDR2 is FQNEAQ (reference sequence). CDR3 sequence reads: CASSSTRLEQFF. The CDR3 region has the DNA TGTGCCAGCAGCTCTACCCGACTAGAGCAGTTCTTC.

The gene calls are TRBV10-3 and TRBJ2-1, with TRBD2 matching 9 bases. J lost 0 bases, V lost 10 bases, and 16 bases had no gene match. Germline assignment: CDR1 ENHRY and CDR2 SYGVKD. The CDR3 runs 18 residues. CDR3 region: CATGNGTSLISSYNEQFF. The CDR3, as DNA: TGTGCCACCGGTAACGGGACTAGCCTTATCAGCTCCTACAATGAGCAGTTCTTC.

This clonotype was seen only a few times. J is TRBJ1-5 and V is TRBV12-3 or TRBV12-4; D is unclear. V was pared by 3 bases and J by 10 bases, with 10 bases between. The CDR3 has 12 residues. The CDR3 region is CASSLTPTPQHF. In nucleotides, the CDR3 is TGTGCCAGCAGTTTGACCCCAACCCCCCAGCATTTT.

This clonotype was counted a few times. The rearrangement joins TRBV9 to TRBJ2-3, with a weak D call TRBD2 (5 bases). The germline CDR1 and CDR2 sequences are SGDLS and YYNGEE. This CDR3 is built from 13 residues. V lost 4 bases and J 2 bases, leaving 8 bases between the germline ends. The CDR3 sequence: CASSNDYTDTQYF. The DNA of the CDR3 is TGTGCCAGCAGCAATGACTACACAGATACGCAGTATTTT.

This clonotype was picked up many times. The rearrangement joins TRBV10-3 to TRBJ2-3; D ambiguous. The V and J ends lost 4 bases and 1 base respectively, with 9 bases between them. The germline V gene has CDR1 ENHRY and CDR2 SYGVKD. The CDR3 runs 14 residues. The CDR3 region is CAISADLGTDTQYF. In nucleotides, the CDR3 is TGTGCCATCAGTGCCGACCTAGGCACAGATACGCAGTATTTT.

This clonotype has at least ten counts. V gene TRBV27 combines with J gene TRBJ2-2; D not resolved. The CDR3 has 12 amino acids. Germline CDR1 MNHEY, CDR2 SMNVEV (reference sequence). V was cut by 2 bases and J by 3 bases, with 1 base left in between. CDR3 in amino acids: CASSLDTGELFF. The CDR3 DNA follows: TGTGCCAGCAGTTTAGACACCGGGGAGCTGTTTTTT.

This clonotype appeared many times. This rearrangement joins TRBV7-9 to TRBJ1-5; D gene unclear. CDR3 length: 12 residues. The germline CDR1 and CDR2 sequences are SEHNR and FQNEAQ (reference sequence). Trimming removed 2 bases from V and 1 base from J, with 0 bases in between. The CDR3 protein is CASSLSNQPQHF. CDR3 nucleotide sequence: TGTGCCAGCAGCTTAAGCAATCAGCCCCAGCATTTT.

About this clonotype itself: This may be a read error: a much more frequent sequence differs by one nucleotide. V and J are TRBV10-3 and TRBJ1-3, with 7 bases matching TRBD1. Germline V gene lookup returns CDR1 ENHRY and CDR2 SYGVKD. The CDR3 runs to 16 residues. CDR3: CDISPNLAGGGNTIYF. The CDR3 DNA is TGTGACATCAGTCCGAATTTGGCAGGGGGTGGAAACACCATATATTTT.

There are a few counts of this clonotype. This chain uses TRBV7-9 with TRBJ1-5; D call uncertain. The CDR3 loop spans 14 amino acids. CDR1 SEHNR and CDR2 FQNEAQ come from the germline V gene (reference sequence). Trimming stripped 5 bases from V and 1 base from J, with 9 bases between. Here the CDR3 reads CASSPIESNQPQHF. The DNA of the CDR3 is TGTGCCAGCAGCCCCATCGAGAGCAATCAGCCCCAGCATTTT.

This clonotype came up a few times. The rearrangement joins TRBV7-2 to TRBJ1-1, with no clear D. Looked up from germline, CDR1 is SGHTA and CDR2 is FQGNSA. The CDR3 is made up of 13 amino acids. The V end was cut by 2 bases, the J end by 1 base, with 5 bases between. The chain's CDR3 is CASSLNRNTEAFF. The CDR3 nucleotides are TGTGCCAGCAGCTTAAATAGGAACACTGAAGCTTTCTTT.

The V and J genes are TRBV20-1 and TRBJ2-7; weak D call: TRBD1 (6 bases). V dropped 4 bases and J dropped 2 bases, with 9 bases sitting between them. CDR1 is DFQATT and CDR2 is SNEGSKA in the germline V gene (reference sequence). The CDR3 runs to 12 residues. CDR3 region: CSATDRAYEQYF. CDR3 DNA sequence: TGCAGTGCTACGGACAGAGCCTACGAGCAGTACTTC.

The gene calls are TRBV20-1 and TRBJ2-3; 11 bases fit TRBD2. The V gene's germline CDR1 is DFQATT and CDR2 SNEGSKA (reference sequence). The CDR3 consists of 15 residues. The CDR3 nucleotides read TGCGTGACTAGCGGGGTATCCGGAGGCACAGATACGCAGTATTTT. Its protein is CVTSGVSGGTDTQYF.

In DNA, the CDR3 is TGCAGCGTTGAACACCTCTATGGCTACACCTTC. This sequence encodes CSVEHLYGYTF. V is TRBV29-1 and J is TRBJ1-2; D unresolved. Germline assignment: CDR1 SQVTM and CDR2 ANQGSEA. This CDR3 contains 11 residues. The V gene lost 2 bases and the J gene lost 4 bases, with 5 bases spanning the gap.